This TCR beta chain was found in a study of blood T cell repertoires in COVID-19. Study details: Material from acute and convalescent COVID-19 was sourced from the United States, Italy and Spain. T cells, B-cell-depleted T cells, or PBMCs supplied cDNA or gDNA.

J was trimmed by 9 bases and V by 4 bases; bases with no gene match: 4. From germline, CDR1 is SGHRS and CDR2 YFSETQ. The CDR3 is made up of 12 amino acids. Authors' analysis steps: Amplifying reference gene primers gave estimates of nucleated cell counts. TCRdb's table, derived via immunoSEQ multiplex PCR, lists solely in-frame clones and lacks some. V, J and clone size are taken as reported in that table, and D and trimming were inferred from the DNA itself. The sample includes around 140,000 clones, 70% to 90% of them seen just once. The V gene is TRBV5-1, the J gene TRBJ2-1; 7 nucleotides agree with TRBD2. The sample taken for sequencing was peripheral blood. The sequence came from a human donor in a cohort sampled during active COVID-19. DNA of the CDR3: TGCGCCAGCAGCACTTTAGCGGGTGAGCAGTTCTTC. Amino acid sequence: CASSTLAGEQFF.